The 16 T cell receptor beta chains in this list originate from one sample, sequenced in a study of human T cells and chemical hapten exposure. Time point meaning: patch test 3, about 24 weeks after DPC sensitization. Treatment indicated: therapeutic diphenylcyclopropenone sensitization with weekly scalp DPC. MiXCR was run by TCRdb on the RACE reads, yielding one entry per CDR3 protein. This table holds tens of thousands of distinct CDR3 sequences, roughly 13% found once. Sequenced here: whole blood, sampled in connection with sensitization to the hapten diphenylcyclopropenone (DPC). Every receptor here comes from a woman in her forties or fifties with alopecia areata. Some clones in this sample may be carry-over from other donors' samples.

There are a few counts of this clonotype. This rearrangement joins TRBV7-3 to TRBJ2-2; D is undetermined. Looked up from germline, CDR1 is SGHTA and CDR2 is FQGTGA. The V end lost 3 bases, the J end lost 0 bases, and 2 bases lay between the germline ends. This CDR3 is 13 amino acids long. The CDR3 sequence is CASSFTNTGELFF. The DNA of the CDR3 is TGTGCCAGCAGCTTTACGAACACCGGGGAGCTGTTTTTT.

The rearrangement links TRBV29-1 to TRBJ1-1, with D maybe TRBD1 (6 bases). V lost 2 bases, J lost 1 base, and 8 bases lay in between. The CDR3 is 13 amino acids. Germline assignment: CDR1 SQVTM and CDR2 ANQGSEA. The CDR3 DNA sequence: TGCAGCGTTGAAATGGGACAGAACACTGAAGCTTTCTTT. Its protein is CSVEMGQNTEAFF.

This clonotype appeared a few times. J is TRBJ2-3 and V is TRBV20-1, with 8 bases matching TRBD2. The J segment lost 2 bases and the V segment lost 2 bases, leaving 6 bases of the junction unmatched. Per germline, CDR1 DFQATT and CDR2 SNEGSKA (reference sequence). This CDR3 has 15 amino acids. As DNA, the CDR3 is TGCAGTGCTAGACTTAGCGGGGTTAACACAGATACGCAGTATTTT. Residues: CSARLSGVNTDTQYF.

This clonotype was seen repeatedly, ten times or more. The V call is TRBV5-6, the J call TRBJ2-5, with 8 bases identical to TRBD2. The CDR3 has 15 residues. The J segment lost 4 bases and the V segment lost 4 bases, leaving 9 bases of the junction unmatched. The germline V gene encodes CDR1 SGHDT and CDR2 YYEEEE. The CDR3 sequence: CASSPYLAGRETQYF. Written as DNA, the CDR3 is TGTGCCAGCAGCCCCTATTTAGCGGGAAGAGAGACCCAGTACTTC.

This clonotype was recorded many times. The chain is built from TRBV29-1 and TRBJ1-2, with 9 bases identical to TRBD1. This CDR3 contains 13 residues. Germline-derived CDR1 and CDR2 are SQVTM and ANQGSEA. The V and J ends lost 7 bases and 4 bases, in that order; junction bases with no gene match: 7. Here the CDR3 reads CSGGQGRGYGYTF. The CDR3 nucleotides are TGCAGCGGGGGACAGGGTCGCGGCTATGGCTACACCTTC.

This clonotype has a handful of counts. One end of the junction does not line up with germline, which may come from a read error. V gene TRBV6-6 combines with J gene TRBJ1-1; D is perhaps TRBD1 (6 bases). CDR3 length: 12 amino acids. Germline lookup yields CDR1 MNHNY and CDR2 SVGAGI (reference sequence). The CDR3 reads CASNHRDTEAFF. The CDR3 DNA reads TGTGCCAGCAACCACCGGGACACCGAAGCTTTCTTT.

This clonotype was picked up a small number of times. V is TRBV7-9 and J is TRBJ2-4; 9 bases agree with TRBD1. The CDR3 covers 15 residues. Looked up from germline, CDR1 is SEHNR and CDR2 is FQNEAQ (reference sequence). The V gene end was trimmed by 6 bases and the J gene end by 8 bases; junction bases not matched to a gene: 11. Here the CDR3 DNA reads TGTGCCAGCAGGTCTACAGGGGGCGCCTCGGACATTCAGTACTTC. The encoded protein is CASRSTGGASDIQYF. The full variable domain, completed using reference TRBV7-9 and TRBJ2-4, is DTGVSQNPRHKITKRGQNVTFRCDPISEHNRLYWYRQTLGQGPEFLTYFQNEAQLEKSRLLSDRFSAERPKGSFSTLEIQRTEQGDSAMYLCASRSTGGASDIQYFGAGTRLSVL.

This clonotype was recorded many times. The CDR3 loop reads CATSDLATQYF. The CDR3 nucleotides read TGTGCCACCAGTGATTTGGCAACGCAGTATTTT. The chain links TRBV24-1 to TRBJ2-3; no firm D call. Trimming removed 0 bases from V and 9 bases from J, with 3 bases in between. CDR1 is KGHDR and CDR2 is SFDVKD in the germline V gene. The CDR3 totals 11 residues.

This clonotype was seen ten or more times. V is TRBV30 and J is TRBJ1-1; 10 bases agree with TRBD1. Trimming cost V 7 bases and J 5 bases; bases outside gene matches: 4. The CDR3 totals 12 residues. In germline, CDR1 is GTSNPN, CDR2 SVGIG (reference sequence). The CDR3, as DNA: TGTGCCTACGGACAGGGGGGTACTGAAGCTTTCTTT. Amino acids: CAYGQGGTEAFF.

This sequence joins TRBV20-1 and TRBJ2-3, with 11 bases matching TRBD2. From germline, CDR1 is DFQATT and CDR2 SNEGSKA (reference sequence). V shed 1 base and J 9 bases; nucleotides not matched to a gene: 6. There are 14 residues in the CDR3. The CDR3 region is CSARGLAGGGTQYF. CDR3 DNA: TGCAGTGCTAGAGGGCTAGCGGGAGGAGGAACGCAGTATTTT.

This clonotype was found once. A read error may explain this, as a much larger clone is one base away. The chain combines TRBV12-3 or TRBV12-4 with TRBJ2-7; 8 positions agree with TRBD2. V shed 6 bases, J shed 3 bases, and the junction held 10 bases outside the gene matches. The CDR3 contains 15 residues. The CDR3 nucleotides are TGTGCCAGCAGATCGACTACTAGCGGAGACTACGAGCAGTACTTC. This translates into CASRSTTSGDYEQYF.

The chain employs TRBV20-1 and TRBJ1-6, with TRBD1 identical over 7 bases. Germline assignment: CDR1 DFQATT and CDR2 SNEGSKA (reference sequence). This CDR3 spans 13 amino acids. With V trimmed by 5 bases and J by 6 bases, 4 bases remained unmatched. The CDR3 DNA reads as TGCAGTGCTGTGGGACAGTCTAATTCACCCCTCCACTTT. Its protein is CSAVGQSNSPLHF.

At least ten counts were recorded for this clonotype. The V gene is TRBV11-3, the J gene TRBJ2-1; tentatively, D is TRBD1 or TRBD2 (5 bases each). Trimming removed 3 bases from V and 8 bases from J, with 8 bases in between. The CDR3 consists of 12 residues. Germline V lookup: CDR1 SGHNT, CDR2 YENEEA. In DNA form, the CDR3 reads TGTGCCAGCAGCTTCCTGGGGGATGAGCAGTTCTTC. Its protein product is CASSFLGDEQFF.

The rearrangement joins TRBV29-1 to TRBJ1-1; D uncertain. CDR1 and CDR2 (germline): SQVTM, ANQGSEA. The CDR3 covers 13 residues. The V end lost 2 bases, the J end lost 1 base, and 8 bases lay between the germline ends. The CDR3 nucleotides are TGCAGCGTTGAATTCGCGGAGAACACTGAAGCTTTCTTT. It is translated as CSVEFAENTEAFF.

The table lists this clonotype with many counts. The J gene is TRBJ1-6, the V gene TRBV6-1; no clear D gene. The V and J ends lost 5 bases and 8 bases respectively, with 16 bases between them. In germline, CDR1 is MNHNS, CDR2 SASEGT. The length of the CDR3 is 15 residues. The CDR3 bases are TGTGCCAGCAGTCAAATTAGAGTGGCCGATTCACCCCTCCACTTT. It encodes CASSQIRVADSPLHF.

Ten or more counts support this clonotype. V usage is TRBV11-2 and J usage is TRBJ2-5, with D hard to call. The ends were cut back, 8 bases at V and 1 base at J, with 11 bases in the middle. The CDR3 extends over 13 amino acids. Looked up from germline, CDR1 is SGHAT and CDR2 is FQNNGV. The CDR3 coding sequence is TGTGCCAGCGGATCCGGGCTCCAAGAGACCCAGTACTTC. This sequence encodes CASGSGLQETQYF.